This T cell receptor beta chain came from a study of cytotoxic CD8 clonotypes in ibrutinib-treated CLL. Measured with immunoSEQ multiplex PCR; TCRdb has only the in-frame clones, and not every one. The sample has about 68,000 clones; about two thirds are singletons. The CDR3 is made up of 15 amino acids. Per germline, CDR1 SGHAT and CDR2 FQNNGV. V dropped 1 base and J dropped 0 bases, with 9 bases sitting between them. The rearrangement links TRBV11-2 to TRBJ1-1, with D hard to call. The sequence was obtained from a human donor with chronic lymphocytic leukemia. The input for sequencing was PBMCs, taken after 12 months of ibrutinib treatment. The DNA of the CDR3 is TGTGCCAGCAGCTTAGCGCACGGGGTGAACACTGAAGCTTTCTTT. Encoded protein: CASSLAHGVNTEAFF.